This is a list of T cell receptor beta chains from one sample in a study of blood T cells in healthy people across ages. One entry per CDR3 protein results from TCRdb running MiXCR on the 5' RACE reads. The data hold 1.5 million to 2 million distinct CDR3 sequences, with more than 35% observed a single time. The sample taken for sequencing was blood. The receptors come from a human donor in good health. Each CDR3 is given with its conserved first and last residue. The order of the fields is clone size, J gene, D gene, V gene, CDR3 DNA, CDR3 protein. A D gene is named only where the DNA matches it firmly. Clone sizes are given selectively: once, few, many, or a class where the clone is expanded.

once	TRBJ1-6	TRBD1	TRBV6-5	TGTGCCAGCGGACGTGGGCAGGGGGGATATCAACCCCTCCACTTT	CASGRGQGGYQPLHF
-	TRBJ2-7	-	TRBV7-2	TGTACCAGCAGCTTAGGACAGGTACGGGAGCAGTACTTC	CTSSLGQVREQYF
-	TRBJ2-3	TRBD2	TRBV6-5	TGTGCCAGCAGCCCCGCTCTAGCGGTTAGCACAGATACGCAGTATTTT	CASSPALAVSTDTQYF
-	TRBJ2-7	-	TRBV7-6	TGTGCCAGCAGCCGAAGTCAGGGGCGCTACGAGCAGTACTTC	CASSRSQGRYEQYF
few	TRBJ2-5	TRBD2	TRBV4-1	TGCGCCAGCAGCCAAGGCCTCTCCGGGGGGGAGACCCAGTACTTC	CASSQGLSGGETQYF
many	TRBJ1-2	TRBD1	TRBV6-4	TGTGCCAGCAGTCAACAGGGGGGCGACTATGGCTACACCTTC	CASSQQGGDYGYTF
-	TRBJ1-1	-	TRBV5-1	TGCGCCAGCAGCTTGGCCCAACAGCTCACTGAAGCTTTCTTT	CASSLAQQLTEAFF
-	TRBJ2-5	-	TRBV6-1	TGTGCCAGCAGTGAAGCTACGTACTTC	CASSEATYF
-	TRBJ1-6	TRBD1	TRBV4-3	TGCGCCAGCAGCCAAGCTCTTATGACAGGGGAAGGCCATTCACCCCTCCACTTT	CASSQALMTGEGHSPLHF
-	TRBJ1-1	TRBD1	TRBV5-5	TGTGCCAGCATCGCCCCGGGACAGATGAACACTGAAGCTTTCTTT	CASIAPGQMNTEAFF
few	TRBJ2-7	TRBD1	TRBV12-3/TRBV12-4	TGTGCCAGCAGTCTGAGACAGGGGGTAGACGAGCAGTACTTC	CASSLRQGVDEQYF
few	TRBJ1-1	-	TRBV20-1	TGCAGTGCTAGAGACCATGAAGCTTTCTTT	CSARDHEAFF
once	TRBJ2-6	-	TRBV20-1	TGCAGTGCGGAGACCGTACGGGACCGCTCTGGGGCCAACGTCCTGACTTTC	CSAETVRDRSGANVLTF
-	TRBJ1-2	-	TRBV4-1	TGCGCCAGCAGCCAAGATCAGGGTGCAGTTCTTTTTGGCTACACCTTC	CASSQDQGAVLFGYTF
-	TRBJ2-4	-	TRBV5-1	TGCGCCGGCAGCTCCCATTCCGAAATAAACATTCAGTACTTC	CAGSSHSEINIQYF
-	TRBJ2-5	TRBD1	TRBV7-2	TGTGCCGGCAACAGGGGGCTGCGAGAGACCCAGTACTTC	CAGNRGLRETQYF
-	TRBJ2-3	-	TRBV5-1	TGCGCCAGCCGCGACCCCTCGTCGGCAGATACGCAGTATTTT	CASRDPSSADTQYF
-	TRBJ1-1	TRBD1	TRBV7-9	TGTGCCAGCAGCTTAGAACAGGGGGTTGGAGCTTTCTTT	CASSLEQGVGAFF
-	TRBJ2-1	-	TRBV20-1	TGCAGTGCTAGACTATCAGGCCGATGGGGCAATGAGCAGTTCTTC	CSARLSGRWGNEQFF
-	TRBJ2-1	-	TRBV6-1	TGTGCCAGCAGTGAATTCCAGCAGGTCAATGAGCAGTTCTTC	CASSEFQQVNEQFF
-	TRBJ2-7	-	TRBV7-2	TGTGCCAGCAGCCCCCAGATCCCATGGACGGACTCCTACGAGCAGTACTTC	CASSPQIPWTDSYEQYF
few	TRBJ2-3	-	TRBV20-1	TGCAGTGCTAGAGATGGGTTCACAGATACGCAGTATTTT	CSARDGFTDTQYF
-	TRBJ2-7	-	TRBV20-1	TGCAGTGCTTCGGGACAATTGGTCTACGACGAGCAGTACTTC	CSASGQLVYDEQYF
-	TRBJ1-5	-	TRBV6-1	TGTGCCAGCAGTGAATGGGGGCTGTACAATCAGCCCCAGCATTTT	CASSEWGLYNQPQHF
few	TRBJ2-3	TRBD2	TRBV12-3/TRBV12-4	TGTGCCAGCAGTAGGCGACGACTAGCGGGGAACTCAGATGCGCAGTATTTT	CASSRRRLAGNSDAQYF
-	TRBJ1-2	TRBD1	TRBV29-1	TGCAGCGTTCCCCCCCAGGGGGGCTATGGCTACACCTTC	CSVPPQGGYGYTF
-	TRBJ2-7	-	TRBV4-3	TGCGCCAGCAGCCAAGCCCTAGGGTATGGGGCTTTCGAGCAGTACTTC	CASSQALGYGAFEQYF
-	TRBJ2-7	-	TRBV7-3	TGTGCCAGCAGCTTAATGGCTGACAGCGAGCAGTACTTC	CASSLMADSEQYF
-	TRBJ2-7	TRBD2	TRBV7-2	TGTGCCGGCAGCTATCTAGCGGGGGGACAAATAGGCGAGCAGTACTTC	CAGSYLAGGQIGEQYF
-	TRBJ1-1	-	TRBV6-5	TGTGCCAGCCTCCCGGGACCGTTGAACACTGAAGCTTTCTTT	CASLPGPLNTEAFF
-	TRBJ2-3	TRBD2	TRBV29-1	TGCAGCGTTGAAGGGGGACTAGCGGGGGGGAGCAGAGTTGATACGCAGTATTTT	CSVEGGLAGGSRVDTQYF
few	TRBJ2-7	-	TRBV28	TGTGCCAGCAGGGAGAGGGGCCGAACCTACGAGCAGTACTTC	CASRERGRTYEQYF
-	TRBJ1-6	-	TRBV20-1	TGCAGTGCAGGGAATGACCTTAATTCACCCCTCCACTTT	CSAGNDLNSPLHF
few	TRBJ1-5	-	TRBV6-2/TRBV6-3	TGTGCCAGCAGACCTTACATGGGGCAGGGCAATCAGCCCCAGCATTTT	CASRPYMGQGNQPQHF
-	TRBJ2-7	-	TRBV29-1	TGCAGCGGTGTCCCATATGAGGGCTACGAGCAGTACTTC	CSGVPYEGYEQYF
-	TRBJ1-2	-	TRBV7-2	TGTGCCAGCAGCCGCAGAATAAATGGCCACACCTTC	CASSRRINGHTF
-	TRBJ1-2	TRBD1	TRBV7-3	TGTGCCAGCAGCGACGGGACAGCGGATACCTATGGCTACACCTTC	CASSDGTADTYGYTF
-	TRBJ2-2	-	TRBV4-3	TGCGCCAGCAGCCAAGATTGGCAAACCGGGGAGCTGTTTTTT	CASSQDWQTGELFF
few	TRBJ2-2	-	TRBV29-1	TGCAGCGTTGATAGGTCGAACACCGGGGAGCTGTTTTTT	CSVDRSNTGELFF
few	TRBJ2-7	TRBD2	TRBV4-2	TGTGCCAGCAGCATCCCAGCGGGGGCGCGCCACGAGCAGTACTTC	CASSIPAGARHEQYF
-	TRBJ1-5	-	TRBV20-1	TGCAGTGCTAGTACCCGATTCGATCAGCCCCAGCATTTT	CSASTRFDQPQHF
few	TRBJ1-1	TRBD1	TRBV29-1	TGCAGCGTTGCGACAGGGGCCCACACTGAAGCTTTCTTT	CSVATGAHTEAFF
-	TRBJ2-4	TRBD1	TRBV20-1	TGCAGTGCTGGACAGGGGAGTGACATTCAGTACTTC	CSAGQGSDIQYF
-	TRBJ1-2	TRBD1	TRBV2	TGTGCCAGCGTACAACAGGGGGCCTGGGATGGCTACACCTTC	CASVQQGAWDGYTF
few	TRBJ1-5	TRBD1	TRBV20-1	TGCAGTGCTAGAGATAAAAACAGGGGGTACAATCAGCCCCAGCATTTT	CSARDKNRGYNQPQHF